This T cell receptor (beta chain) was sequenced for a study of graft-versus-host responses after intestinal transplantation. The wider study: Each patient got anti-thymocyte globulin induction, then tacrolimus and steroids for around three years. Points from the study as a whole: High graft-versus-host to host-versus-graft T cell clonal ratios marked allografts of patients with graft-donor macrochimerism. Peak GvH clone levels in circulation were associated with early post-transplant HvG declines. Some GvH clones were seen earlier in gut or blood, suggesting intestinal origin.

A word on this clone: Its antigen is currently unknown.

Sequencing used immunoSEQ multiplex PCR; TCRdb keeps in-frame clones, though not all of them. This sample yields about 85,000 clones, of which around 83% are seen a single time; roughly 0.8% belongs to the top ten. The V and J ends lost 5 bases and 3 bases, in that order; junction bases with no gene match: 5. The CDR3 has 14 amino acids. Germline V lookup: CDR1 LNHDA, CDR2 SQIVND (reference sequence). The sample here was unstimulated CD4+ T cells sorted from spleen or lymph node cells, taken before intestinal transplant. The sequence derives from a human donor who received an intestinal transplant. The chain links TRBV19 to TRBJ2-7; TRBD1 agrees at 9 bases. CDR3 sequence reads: CASSSSTGGYEQYF. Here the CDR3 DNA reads TGTGCCAGTAGTTCGTCGACAGGGGGCTACGAGCAGTACTTC.